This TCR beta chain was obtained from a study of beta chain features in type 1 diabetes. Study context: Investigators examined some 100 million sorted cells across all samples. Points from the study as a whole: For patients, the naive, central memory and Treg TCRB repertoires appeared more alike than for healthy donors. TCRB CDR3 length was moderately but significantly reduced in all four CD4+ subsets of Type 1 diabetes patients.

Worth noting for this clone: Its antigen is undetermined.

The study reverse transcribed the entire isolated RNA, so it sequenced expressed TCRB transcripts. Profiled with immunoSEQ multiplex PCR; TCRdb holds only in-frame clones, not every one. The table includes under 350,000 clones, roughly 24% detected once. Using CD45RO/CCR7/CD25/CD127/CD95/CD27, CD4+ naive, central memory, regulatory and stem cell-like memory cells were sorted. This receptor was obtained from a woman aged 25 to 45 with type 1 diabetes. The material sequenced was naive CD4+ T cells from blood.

Here the CDR3 reads CASSLGGGHSYNEQYF. For the CDR3, the DNA is TGCGCCAGCAGCTTGGGAGGGGGACACTCCTACAACGAGCAGTACTTC. V and J are TRBV5-1 and TRBJ2-7; a weak D match, TRBD1 (6 bases). The CDR3 is 16 amino acids. Germline CDR1 is SGHRS and CDR2 is YFSETQ. V was cut by 0 bases and J by 5 bases, with 18 bases left in between.